A selection of T cell receptor beta chains follows, all from one sample in a study of T-cell reconstitution after alpha-beta-depleted transplantation in children. TCRdb reanalysed the PCR reads using MiXCR and keeps one entry per CDR3 protein. This repertoire shows a few hundred thousand distinct CDR3 sequences, roughly 9.1% found once; its top ten account for approximately 7.6%. The sample in question was PBMCs, obtained before TCRalphabeta/CD19-depleted stem cell transplant. These receptors all come from a boy in the first two years of life with acute myeloid leukemia, due to receive a stem cell transplant. Both conserved end residues are part of each CDR3. Fields, in order: J gene, V gene, clone size, D gene, CDR3 protein, CDR3 DNA. A D gene is named only where the DNA matches it firmly. Clone size, where shown, is once, few, many, or a class for clones that have expanded.

TRBJ1-4 TRBV28 many TRBD1 CASRGQATNEKLFF TGTGCCAGCAGGGGACAGGCAACTAATGAAAAACTGTTTTTT
TRBJ2-7 TRBV18 many TRBD1 CASSPYRDRAPYEQYF TGTGCCAGCTCACCATATCGGGACAGGGCCCCCTACGAGCAGTACTTC
TRBJ2-7 TRBV29-1 once . CSVEGGAYEQYF TGCAGCGTTGAGGGAGGAGCCTACGAGCAGTACTTC
TRBJ2-5 TRBV11-3 many TRBD2 CASSQGLAVQETQYF TGTGCCAGCAGCCAGGGACTAGCGGTACAAGAGACCCAGTACTTC
TRBJ1-4 TRBV18 few . CASSPTTVTTNEKLFF TGTGCCAGCTCACCGACGACAGTTACAACTAATGAAAAACTGTTTTTT
TRBJ2-2 TRBV12-3/TRBV12-4 many . CASSLVQGGGELFF TGTGCCAGCAGTTTAGTTCAGGGCGGCGGGGAGCTGTTTTTT
TRBJ1-1 TRBV5-6 many . CASSLLLGNTEAFF TGTGCCAGCAGCTTGCTTCTAGGGAACACTGAAGCTTTCTTT
TRBJ1-5 TRBV7-2 few . CASSLQGYQPQHF TGTGCCAGCAGCTTACAGGGGTATCAGCCCCAGCATTTT
TRBJ1-5 TRBV6-2/TRBV6-3 few . CASSYFGNSNQPQHF TGTGCCAGCAGTTACTTCGGAAATAGCAATCAGCCCCAGCATTTT
TRBJ1-1 TRBV29-1 many . CSVEENTEAFF TGCAGCGTTGAAGAGAACACTGAAGCTTTCTTT
TRBJ2-6 TRBV12-3/TRBV12-4 few . CASSSEGFSSGANVLTF TGTGCCAGCAGTTCTGAGGGTTTCAGCTCTGGGGCCAACGTCCTGACTTTC
TRBJ2-3 TRBV11-2 many TRBD1 CASSLGTGDTDTQYF TGTGCCAGCAGCCTGGGGACAGGGGACACAGATACGCAGTATTTT
TRBJ1-5 TRBV6-5 few . CASSSPRSSNQPQHF TGTGCCAGCAGTTCCCCTCGGTCGAGCAATCAGCCCCAGCATTTT
TRBJ2-1 TRBV20-1 many . CSARDRGGAYNEQFF TGCAGTGCTAGAGATCGTGGGGGAGCCTACAATGAGCAGTTCTTC
TRBJ2-7 TRBV11-2 many . CASSRPPIHVSYEQYF TGTGCCAGCAGCCGGCCCCCCATTCACGTCTCCTACGAGCAGTACTTC
TRBJ1-6 TRBV5-1 many . CASSLQGGSPLHF TGCGCCAGCAGCTTACAGGGAGGTTCACCCCTCCACTTT
TRBJ1-6 TRBV14 . TRBD1 CASSQGQGANSPLHF TGTGCCAGCAGCCAAGGGCAGGGGGCGAATTCACCCCTCCACTTT
TRBJ2-3 TRBV7-2 few . CASSPRQTSTDTQYF TGTGCCAGCAGCCCACGACAGACTAGCACAGATACGCAGTATTTT
TRBJ2-3 TRBV5-4 few . CASSLEAVPRTQYF TGTGCCAGCAGCTTGGAGGCGGTCCCGAGGACGCAGTATTTT
TRBJ2-3 TRBV20-1 . TRBD1 CSVEGASTDTQYF TGCAGTGTTGAGGGGGCTAGCACAGATACGCAGTATTTT
TRBJ2-5 TRBV7-9 . TRBD1 CASSLDRAWVETQYF TGTGCCAGCAGCTTGGACAGGGCCTGGGTAGAGACCCAGTACTTC
TRBJ2-1 TRBV7-9 many . CASRGDISSYNEQFF TGTGCCAGCAGGGGGGACATAAGCTCCTACAATGAGCAGTTCTTC
TRBJ2-2 TRBV6-5 few TRBD1 CASSYDRAATGELFF TGTGCCAGCAGTTACGACAGGGCGGCCACCGGGGAGCTGTTTTTT
TRBJ1-3 TRBV5-5 . TRBD1 CASSLTGERNTIYF TGTGCCAGCAGCTTGACAGGGGAAAGAAACACCATATATTTT
TRBJ2-1 TRBV7-3 few . CASSLRGGLAINEQFF TGTGCCAGCAGCTTAAGGGGGGGGCTAGCAATCAATGAGCAGTTCTTC
TRBJ1-5 TRBV4-2 many TRBD1 CASSTDRGNQPQHF TGTGCCAGCAGCACAGACAGGGGCAATCAGCCCCAGCATTTT
TRBJ2-1 TRBV10-3 many TRBD1 CAIRLGGTGRNEQFF TGTGCCATCCGCTTAGGAGGGACAGGGCGCAATGAGCAGTTCTTC
TRBJ2-4 TRBV9 many . CASSVGGGLAKNIQYF TGTGCCAGCAGCGTAGGTGGCGGCCTAGCCAAAAACATTCAGTACTTC
TRBJ1-2 TRBV12-3/TRBV12-4 many . CASSLLAVGGYTF TGTGCCAGCAGTCTGCTGGCCGTGGGGGGCTACACCTTC
TRBJ2-2 TRBV3-1 many TRBD1 CASITGAGELFF TGTGCCAGCATCACAGGGGCCGGGGAGCTGTTTTTT
TRBJ2-6 TRBV28 few . CASSLGRLWGPGANVLTF TGTGCCAGCAGTTTGGGAAGACTATGGGGGCCTGGGGCCAACGTCCTGACTTTC
TRBJ2-4 TRBV28 many . CASSTSAEWRPSIQYF TGTGCCAGCAGTACCTCGGCTGAGTGGAGGCCGTCTATTCAGTACTTC
TRBJ1-1 TRBV7-6 . . CASSLAWPGVETEAFF TGTGCCAGCAGCTTAGCTTGGCCGGGGGTGGAGACTGAAGCTTTCTTT
TRBJ1-4 TRBV25-1 many TRBD1 CASSTRDRGGTNEKLFF TGTGCCAGCAGTACCCGGGACAGGGGGGGAACTAATGAAAAACTGTTTTTT
TRBJ2-1 TRBV12-3/TRBV12-4 many . CASSPYGGTDNEQFF TGTGCCAGCAGTCCGTATGGCGGGACGGACAATGAGCAGTTCTTC
TRBJ2-1 TRBV7-8 . . CASSFSEFNEQFF TGTGCCAGCAGCTTTTCGGAGTTCAATGAGCAGTTCTTC
TRBJ2-5 TRBV11-2 many . CASSPYLAIQQETQYF TGTGCCAGCAGCCCTTACTTAGCCATCCAACAAGAGACCCAGTACTTC